This T cell receptor (beta chain) was recorded in a study of T cell responses to AZD1222 COVID-19 vaccine. Data came from immunoSEQ multiplex PCR; TCRdb stores just in-frame clones and leaves some out. In the table there are tens of thousands of clones, roughly 94% of which are singletons. A word on this clone: The antigen remains unidentified.

Study-wide points: Unmutated variant regions are reportedly targeted by nearly half of spike-specific TCRs.

The CDR3 length is 16 residues. CDR1 and CDR2 (germline): MNHEY, SVGEGT. Deletions cut 4 bases from V and 3 bases from J, with 18 bases between. The TCR comes from an adult in good health. The chain links TRBV6-2 or TRBV6-3 to TRBJ1-1; D might be TRBD1 (5 bases). The material sequenced was peripheral blood, taken on day 0 of AZD1222 vaccination. This chain's CDR3 is CASSSTPGEGDTEAFF. CDR3 nucleotide sequence: TGTGCCAGCAGTTCAACACCCGGCGAAGGGGACACTGAAGCTTTCTTT.